A single sample gave rise to the 15 T cell receptor beta chains below, sequenced in a study of cytomegalovirus exposure and HLA in healthy donors. Some clones are missing from TCRdb's copy, which holds only in-frame ones; the method was immunoSEQ multiplex PCR. The sample lists 97,000 or so clones; about 90% were seen once. Sample: PBMCs. These receptors came from a man aged 18 to 30 in good health and CMV-seropositive.

The chain is built from TRBV7-2 and TRBJ1-2, with D perhaps matching TRBD1 (5 bases). CDR1 SGHTA and CDR2 FQGNSA come from the germline V gene. This CDR3 has 16 residues. Between the trimmed V and J ends, which lost 0 bases and 7 bases, there was a span of 18 bases. The CDR3, as DNA: TGTGCCAGCAGCTTAGCAGCAGGGATGGAGTTCTCTGGCTACACCTTC. This sequence encodes CASSLAAGMEFSGYTF.

The V and J genes are TRBV15 and TRBJ2-7, with a weak D call TRBD2 (6 bases). The germline V gene has CDR1 LNHNV and CDR2 YYDKDF (reference sequence). V was trimmed by 4 bases and J by 1 base, leaving 14 bases between them. The CDR3 has 15 residues. The CDR3 DNA reads TGTGCCACCAGCAATAGCGGTAACTTATCCTACGAGCAGTACTTC. Its protein product is CATSNSGNLSYEQYF.

The rearrangement links TRBV5-1 to TRBJ1-4; D is possibly TRBD1 (5 bases). The CDR3 is made up of 15 amino acids. Per germline, CDR1 SGHRS and CDR2 YFSETQ. Trimming cost V 0 bases and J 3 bases, with 9 bases left between them. DNA of the CDR3: TGCGCCAGCAGCTTGGGACAGATGCCTAATGAAAAACTGTTTTTT. Translating it yields CASSLGQMPNEKLFF.

The V gene is TRBV14, the J gene TRBJ1-1; maybe TRBD1 (6 bases). The V end lost 5 bases, the J end lost 5 bases, and 12 bases lay between the germline ends. Looked up from germline, CDR1 is SGHDN and CDR2 is FVKESK. The CDR3 consists of 13 residues. CDR3 protein: CASSSQGRTEAFF. CDR3 in DNA: TGTGCCAGCAGCAGCCAGGGGCGAACTGAAGCTTTCTTT.

The V gene is TRBV18, the J gene TRBJ1-6; D is uncertain. V lost 2 bases, J lost 6 bases, and 8 bases lay in between. Germline CDR1 reads KGHSH; CDR2 reads LQKENI. CDR3 length: 14 amino acids. In DNA, the CDR3 is TGTGCCAGCTCACCAGAGCGGGGTAATTCACCCCTCCACTTT. Amino acid sequence: CASSPERGNSPLHF.

The chain recombines TRBV7-9 with TRBJ1-1; 9 bases map to TRBD1. V gave up 0 bases and J gave up 1 base; unmatched junction bases: 6. Germline CDR1 is SEHNR and CDR2 is FQNEAQ (reference sequence). The CDR3 runs 17 residues. CDR3 residues: CASSLAGQGLQNTEAFF. The CDR3 region has the DNA TGTGCCAGCAGCTTAGCGGGACAGGGCTTGCAGAACACTGAAGCTTTCTTT.

The genes are TRBV6-6 and TRBJ2-7; perhaps TRBD1 as D (6 bases). This CDR3 spans 15 amino acids. The germline gives CDR1 MNHNY, CDR2 SVGAGI (reference sequence). V gave up 2 bases and J gave up 3 bases, with 14 bases separating them. The CDR3 bases are TGTGCCAGCAGTTACGACCCACAGGGTGGCTACGAGCAGTACTTC. Residues: CASSYDPQGGYEQYF.

This rearrangement joins TRBV5-6 to TRBJ2-3; 10 nucleotides align to TRBD2. Trimming removed 0 bases from V and 3 bases from J; junction bases left unmatched: 7. The CDR3 length is 17 residues. Germline V CDR1 and CDR2: SGHDT, YYEEEE. The CDR3 is CASSLGLAGVATDTQYF. CDR3 DNA: TGTGCCAGCAGCTTGGGGCTAGCGGGGGTAGCAACAGATACGCAGTATTTT.

The chain combines TRBV4-1 with TRBJ1-4; 10 nucleotides line up with TRBD1. The germline gives CDR1 MGHRA, CDR2 YSYEKL. With 4 bases clipped from V and 6 bases from J, the junction kept 11 bases outside the gene matches. This CDR3 is 17 amino acids long. CDR3 region: CASSRVPGQGKDEKLFF. CDR3 nucleotide sequence: TGCGCCAGCAGCCGCGTCCCGGGACAGGGGAAGGATGAAAAACTGTTTTTT.

The chain employs TRBV19 and TRBJ2-1; 7 bases map to TRBD1. V was clipped by 5 bases and J by 4 bases; unmatched bases: 2. Germline V gene data show CDR1 as LNHDA and CDR2 as SQIVND (reference sequence). The CDR3 runs to 13 residues. CDR3 residues: CASSRTGYNEQFF. In DNA, the CDR3 is TGTGCCAGTAGTCGGACAGGTTACAATGAGCAGTTCTTC.

The V and J genes are TRBV5-1 and TRBJ2-5, with D possibly TRBD1 on 5 matching bases. Germline V gene sequence: CDR1 SGHRS, CDR2 YFSETQ. The CDR3 sequence is 15 residues long. Trimming stripped 0 bases from V and 5 bases from J, with 14 bases between. For the CDR3, the DNA is TGCGCCAGCAGCTTGGCCCCGCAGGGTTGGGAGACCCAGTACTTC. Its protein product is CASSLAPQGWETQYF.

The chain joins TRBV5-4 to TRBJ1-1; D is undetermined. The CDR3 spans 14 residues. Trimming shortened V by 2 bases and J by 0 bases, and 8 bases separated the two germline ends. In germline, CDR1 is SGHNT, CDR2 YYREEE (reference sequence). Written as DNA, the CDR3 is TGTGCCAGCAGCTTACGTAGCATGAACACTGAAGCTTTCTTT. Encoded protein: CASSLRSMNTEAFF. The full variable domain, with the rest looked up from reference TRBV5-4 and TRBJ1-1, is ETGVTQSPTHLIKTRGQQVTLRCSSQSGHNTVSWYQQALGQGPQFIFQYYREEENGRGNFPPRFSGLQFPNYSSELNVNALELDDSALYLCASSLRSMNTEAFFGQGTRLTVV.

This clone is a singleton in its sample. The V gene is TRBV7-2, the J gene TRBJ2-7; the match to TRBD2 covers 8 bases. V shed 1 base and J 4 bases; nucleotides not matched to a gene: 18. The CDR3 has 19 residues. CDR1 is SGHTA and CDR2 is FQGNSA in the germline V gene. As DNA, the CDR3 is TGTGCCAGCAGCTTAGACGGTCAACTAGCGGCCGGCTATCTATACGAGCAGTACTTC. Its protein product is CASSLDGQLAAGYLYEQYF.

The chain employs TRBV27 and TRBJ1-6; D possibly corresponds to TRBD1 (6 bases). The V gene's germline CDR1 is MNHEY and CDR2 SMNVEV (reference sequence). Trimming cost V 5 bases and J 3 bases, with 11 bases left between them. This CDR3 contains 15 residues. CDR3 in DNA: TGTGCCAGCAGTCTACAGGGAATCTATAATTCACCCCTCCACTTT. Its translation: CASSLQGIYNSPLHF.

The rearrangement uses TRBV4-1 and TRBJ2-2, with 14 bases that match TRBD2. Unmatched junction bases numbered 4, after V lost 4 bases and J lost 6 bases. Germline V gene sequence: CDR1 MGHRA, CDR2 YSYEKL. CDR3 length: 16 amino acids. The CDR3 coding sequence is TGCGCCAGCAGCCCGGGACTAGCGGGAGTAGCCGGGGAGCTGTTTTTT. Residues: CASSPGLAGVAGELFF.